This T cell receptor delta chain was sequenced for a study of gamma-delta T cells after stem cell transplantation. TCRdb made new clone calls on the RT-PCR reads using CATT. Of some 13,000 delta-chain clones in the sample, about 34% were seen once. Trimming removed 0 bases at V and 22 bases at J, with 27 bases between. The CDR3 has 16 amino acids. Germline lookup yields CDR1 GEAIGNYY and CDR2 EKD. Sequencing was performed on gamma-delta T cells. The chain combines TRDV2 with TRDJ3, with D maybe TRDD3 (5 bases). This TCR derives from a human donor. It is not recorded whose cells these are; they may come from a transplant donor. The CDR3 DNA sequence: TGTGCCTGTGACACCGTTTACTCCTGGGACACCCTCCATATTTTTTTC. Its protein is CACDTVYSWDTLHIFF.